This T cell receptor beta chain emerged from a study of OX40 agonist ivuxolimab in advanced cancers. Trimming pared 6 bases from V and 1 base from J, leaving 11 bases between. Germline CDR1 is SGHAT and CDR2 is FQNNGV. The CDR3 is 14 amino acids. Clones were sequenced by immunoSEQ multiplex PCR, and TCRdb holds only the in-frame ones, with some missing. The data show fewer than 50,000 clones, 70% to 90% seen once. The source of this sequence is an adult with an advanced solid tumor such as melanoma, head and neck, liver or kidney cancer. Here the sequenced sample was CD4+ or CD8+ T cells sorted from blood, taken in a trial of the OX40 agonist ivuxolimab. The gene calls are TRBV11-2 and TRBJ2-3; D is unresolved. The CDR3 coding sequence is TGTGCCAGCAGGCTATCGGCGGGCACAGATACGCAGTATTTT. Translation: CASRLSAGTDTQYF.